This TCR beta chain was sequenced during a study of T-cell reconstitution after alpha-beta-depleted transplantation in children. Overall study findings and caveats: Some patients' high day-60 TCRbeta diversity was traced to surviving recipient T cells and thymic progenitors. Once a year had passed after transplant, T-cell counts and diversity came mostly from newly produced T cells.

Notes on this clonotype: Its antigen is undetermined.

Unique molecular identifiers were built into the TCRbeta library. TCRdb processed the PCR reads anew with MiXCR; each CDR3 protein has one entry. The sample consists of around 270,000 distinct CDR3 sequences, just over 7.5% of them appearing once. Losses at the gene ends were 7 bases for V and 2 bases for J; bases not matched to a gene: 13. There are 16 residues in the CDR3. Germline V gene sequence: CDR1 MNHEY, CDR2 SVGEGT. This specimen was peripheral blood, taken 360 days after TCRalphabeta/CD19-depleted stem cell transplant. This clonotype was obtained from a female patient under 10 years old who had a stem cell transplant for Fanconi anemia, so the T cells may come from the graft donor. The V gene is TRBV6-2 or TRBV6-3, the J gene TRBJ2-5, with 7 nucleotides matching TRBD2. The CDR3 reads CASIKNRDYGQETQYF. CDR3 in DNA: TGTGCCAGCATAAAAAACCGGGACTACGGGCAAGAGACCCAGTACTTC.